The clone carrying this T cell receptor (beta chain) was detected only a few times. This sample was taken from a study of CD8+CD57+ T cells in acquired aplastic anemia. Using genomic DNA as the template, TCR beta VDJ and CDR3 profiling was carried out. One entry per CDR3 protein, called by TCRdb with MiXCR from the reads. The data contain some 170,000 distinct CDR3 sequences, 47% of them seen just once; the ten biggest clones take up more than 1%. V was shortened by 0 bases and J by 6 bases, with 15 bases between the two germline ends. Germline values: CDR1 ENHRY, CDR2 SYGVKD. The CDR3 has 16 residues. It was patients with CD8+CD57+ cell expansion by flow cytometry who were chosen for sequencing. As a group, the patients uniformly had severe acquired aplastic anemia.

This chain uses TRBV10-3 with TRBJ2-1; weak D call: TRBD2 (6 bases). The material sequenced was sorted CD4+, CD8+, or CD8+CD57+ T cells (not recorded which) from PBMCs. This clonotype originated in a human donor with aplastic anemia. The CDR3 DNA is TGTGCCATCAGTGAGTCGATGGGGGGTTCGGCCAATGAGCAGTTCTTC. It encodes CAISESMGGSANEQFF.